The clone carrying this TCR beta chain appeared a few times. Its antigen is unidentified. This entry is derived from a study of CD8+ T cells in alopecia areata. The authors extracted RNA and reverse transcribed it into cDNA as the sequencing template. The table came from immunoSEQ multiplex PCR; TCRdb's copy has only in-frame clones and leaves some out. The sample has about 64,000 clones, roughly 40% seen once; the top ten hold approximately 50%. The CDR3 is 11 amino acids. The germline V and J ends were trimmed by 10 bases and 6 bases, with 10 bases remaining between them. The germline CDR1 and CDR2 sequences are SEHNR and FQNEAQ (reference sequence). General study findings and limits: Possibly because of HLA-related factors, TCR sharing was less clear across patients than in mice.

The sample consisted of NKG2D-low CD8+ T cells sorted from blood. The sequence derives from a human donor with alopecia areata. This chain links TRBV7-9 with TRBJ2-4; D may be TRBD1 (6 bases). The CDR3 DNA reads TGTGCCATCAGGGGTAGAAACATTCAGTACTTC. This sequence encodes CAIRGRNIQYF.